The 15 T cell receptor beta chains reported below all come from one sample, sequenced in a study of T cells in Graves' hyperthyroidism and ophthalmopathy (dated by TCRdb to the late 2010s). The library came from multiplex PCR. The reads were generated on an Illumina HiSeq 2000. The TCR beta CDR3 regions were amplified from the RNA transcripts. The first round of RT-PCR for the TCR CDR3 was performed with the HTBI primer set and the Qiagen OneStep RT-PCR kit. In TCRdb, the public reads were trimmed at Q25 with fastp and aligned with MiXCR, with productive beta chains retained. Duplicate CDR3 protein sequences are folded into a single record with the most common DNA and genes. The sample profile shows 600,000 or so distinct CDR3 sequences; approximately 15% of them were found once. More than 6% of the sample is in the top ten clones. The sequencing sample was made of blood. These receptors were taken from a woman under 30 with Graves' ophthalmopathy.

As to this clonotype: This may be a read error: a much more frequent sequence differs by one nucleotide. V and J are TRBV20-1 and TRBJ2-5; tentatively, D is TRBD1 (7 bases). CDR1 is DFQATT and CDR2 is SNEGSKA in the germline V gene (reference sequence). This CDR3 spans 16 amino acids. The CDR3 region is CSARDWGDSIQETQHF. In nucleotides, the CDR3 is TGCAGTGCTAGAGATTGGGGGGACAGTATTCAAGAGACCCAGCACTTC.

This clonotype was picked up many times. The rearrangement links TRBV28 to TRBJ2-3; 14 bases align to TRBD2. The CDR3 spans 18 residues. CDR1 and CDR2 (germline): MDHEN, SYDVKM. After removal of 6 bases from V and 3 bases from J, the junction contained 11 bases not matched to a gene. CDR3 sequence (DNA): TGTGCCAGCAGCACCGGACTAGCGGGAGGAAGCGGGACAGATACGCAGTATTTT. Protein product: CASSTGLAGGSGTDTQYF.

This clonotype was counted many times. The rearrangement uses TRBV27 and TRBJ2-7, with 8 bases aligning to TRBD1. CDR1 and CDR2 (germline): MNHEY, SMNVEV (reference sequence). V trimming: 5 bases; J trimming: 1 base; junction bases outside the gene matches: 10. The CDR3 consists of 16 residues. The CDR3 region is CASSITGTGESYEQYF. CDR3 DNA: TGTGCCAGCAGTATAACCGGGACAGGCGAATCCTACGAGCAGTACTTC.

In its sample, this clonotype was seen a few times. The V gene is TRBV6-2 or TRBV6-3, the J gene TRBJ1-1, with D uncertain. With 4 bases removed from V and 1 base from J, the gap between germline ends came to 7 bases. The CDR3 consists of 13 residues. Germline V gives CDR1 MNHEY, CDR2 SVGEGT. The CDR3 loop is CASSSVENTEAFF. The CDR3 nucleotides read TGTGCCAGCAGTTCGGTCGAGAACACTGAAGCTTTCTTT.

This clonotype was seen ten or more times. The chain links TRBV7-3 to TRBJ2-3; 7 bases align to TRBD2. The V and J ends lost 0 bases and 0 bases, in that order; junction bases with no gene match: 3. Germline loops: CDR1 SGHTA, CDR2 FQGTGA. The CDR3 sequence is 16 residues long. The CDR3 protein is CASSLTSSGSTDTQYF. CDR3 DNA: TGTGCCAGCAGCTTAACGTCTAGCGGAAGCACAGATACGCAGTATTTT.

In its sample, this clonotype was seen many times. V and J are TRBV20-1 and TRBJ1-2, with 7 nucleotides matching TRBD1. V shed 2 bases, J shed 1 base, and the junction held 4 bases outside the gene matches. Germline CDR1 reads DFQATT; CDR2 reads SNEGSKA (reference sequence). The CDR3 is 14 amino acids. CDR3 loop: CSARRDSVNYGYTF. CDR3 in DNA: TGCAGTGCTAGACGGGACAGCGTTAACTATGGCTACACCTTC.

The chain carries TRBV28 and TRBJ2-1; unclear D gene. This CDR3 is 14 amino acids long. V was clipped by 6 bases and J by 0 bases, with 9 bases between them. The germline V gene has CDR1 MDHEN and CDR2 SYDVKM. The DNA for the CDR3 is TGTGCCAGCAGCTTCCCGGACTCCTACAATGAGCAGTTCTTC. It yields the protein CASSFPDSYNEQFF.

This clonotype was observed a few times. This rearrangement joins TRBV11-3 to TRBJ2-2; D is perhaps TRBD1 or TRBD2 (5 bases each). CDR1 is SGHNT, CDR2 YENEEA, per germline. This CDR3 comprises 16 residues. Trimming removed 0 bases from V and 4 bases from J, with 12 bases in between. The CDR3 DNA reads TGTGCCAGCAGCTTAGACGGGGCTTTCGGCACCGGGGAGCTGTTTTTT. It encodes CASSLDGAFGTGELFF.

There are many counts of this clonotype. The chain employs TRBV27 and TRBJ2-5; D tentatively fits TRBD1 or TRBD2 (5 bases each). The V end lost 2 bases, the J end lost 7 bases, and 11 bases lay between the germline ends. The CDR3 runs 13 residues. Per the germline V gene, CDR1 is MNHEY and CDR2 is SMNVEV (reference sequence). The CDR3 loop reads CASSLGTEGTQYF. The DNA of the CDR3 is TGTGCCAGCAGTTTAGGGACCGAAGGGACCCAGTACTTC.

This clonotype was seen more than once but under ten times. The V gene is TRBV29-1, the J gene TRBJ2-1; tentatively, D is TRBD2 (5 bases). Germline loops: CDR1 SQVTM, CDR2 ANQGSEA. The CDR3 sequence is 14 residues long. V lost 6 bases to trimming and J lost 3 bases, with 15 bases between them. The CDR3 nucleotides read TGCAGCGTCCGAAGGACTCTAGGCTACAATGAGCAGTTCTTC. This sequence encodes CSVRRTLGYNEQFF.

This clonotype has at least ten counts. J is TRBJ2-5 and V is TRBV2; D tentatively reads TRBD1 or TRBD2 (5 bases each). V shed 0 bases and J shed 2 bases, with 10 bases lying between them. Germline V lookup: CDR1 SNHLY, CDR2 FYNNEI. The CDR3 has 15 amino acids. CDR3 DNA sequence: TGTGCCAGCAGTGAAGCGGGACGCATACAAGAGACCCAGTACTTC. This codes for CASSEAGRIQETQYF.

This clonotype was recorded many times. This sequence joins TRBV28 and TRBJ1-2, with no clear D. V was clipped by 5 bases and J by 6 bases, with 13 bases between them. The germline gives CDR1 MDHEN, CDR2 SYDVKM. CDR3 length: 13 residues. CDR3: CASSVRVLDGYTF. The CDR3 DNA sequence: TGTGCCAGCAGTGTAAGGGTTTTAGATGGCTACACCTTC.

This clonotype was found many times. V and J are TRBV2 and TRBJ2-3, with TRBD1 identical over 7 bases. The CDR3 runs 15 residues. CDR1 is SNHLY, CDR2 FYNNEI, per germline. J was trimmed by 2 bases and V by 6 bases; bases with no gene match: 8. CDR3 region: CASRRTGALTDTQYF. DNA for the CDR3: TGTGCCAGCAGGAGGACAGGAGCCCTCACAGATACGCAGTATTTT.

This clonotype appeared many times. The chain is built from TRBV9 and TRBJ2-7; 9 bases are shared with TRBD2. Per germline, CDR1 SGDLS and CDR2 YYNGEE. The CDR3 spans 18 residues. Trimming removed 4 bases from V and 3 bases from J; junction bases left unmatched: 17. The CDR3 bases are TGTGCCAGCAGCCCACGCCATCACCCAGCGGGAGGACGCTACGAGCAGTACTTC. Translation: CASSPRHHPAGGRYEQYF.

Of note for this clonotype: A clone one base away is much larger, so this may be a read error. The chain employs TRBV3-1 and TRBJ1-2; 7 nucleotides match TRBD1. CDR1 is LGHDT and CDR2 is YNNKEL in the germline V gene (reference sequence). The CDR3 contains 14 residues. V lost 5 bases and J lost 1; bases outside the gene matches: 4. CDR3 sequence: CASSGYRGNYGYTF. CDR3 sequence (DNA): TGTGCCAGCAGCGGTTACAGGGGTAACTATGGCTACACCTTC.